What follows is one TCR beta chain and its context. The data were taken from a study of blood T cell repertoires in COVID-19. For the study at large: The samples span acute and convalescent COVID-19 from the United States, Italy and Spain. T cells, B-cell-depleted T cells, or PBMCs supplied cDNA or gDNA.

Original methodology: It was from reference gene primer amplification that nucleated cell counts were estimated. Profiling relied on immunoSEQ multiplex PCR, and the TCRdb table lists in-frame clones only, not all of them. The V and J calls and the clone size are those of that table, but D and trimming were determined from the DNA. The sample holds about 100,000 clones, 70% to 90% seen once. The CDR3 runs to 14 residues. The germline V gene encodes CDR1 PRHDT and CDR2 FYEKMQ (reference sequence). V dropped 3 bases and J dropped 4 bases, with 12 bases sitting between them. The sequenced material came from peripheral blood. This clonotype was sampled from a man in his forties or fifties with active or convalescent COVID-19. The chain is built from TRBV13 and TRBJ1-2; D might be TRBD1 (5 bases). The CDR3 loop is CASSLESRVYGYTF. CDR3 DNA: TGTGCCAGCAGCTTGGAGTCCAGGGTCTATGGCTACACCTTC.